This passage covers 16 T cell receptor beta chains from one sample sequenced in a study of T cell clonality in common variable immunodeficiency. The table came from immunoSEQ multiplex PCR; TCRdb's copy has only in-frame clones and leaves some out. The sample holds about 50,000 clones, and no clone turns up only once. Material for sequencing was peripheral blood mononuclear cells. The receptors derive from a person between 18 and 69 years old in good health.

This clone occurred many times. This CDR3 reads CASSVRGREKLFF. The covered CDR3 bases are TGTGCCAGCAGTGTCAGGGGACGGGAAAAA. The chain couples TRBV2 to TRBJ1-4; the D gene is possibly TRBD1 (6 bases). The CDR3 goes on 3 residues after the read ends, and that part is filled in from the germline J gene. Trimming removed 4 bases at V and 8 bases at J, with 11 bases between. The CDR3 contains 13 residues. Per germline, CDR1 SNHLY and CDR2 FYNNEI.

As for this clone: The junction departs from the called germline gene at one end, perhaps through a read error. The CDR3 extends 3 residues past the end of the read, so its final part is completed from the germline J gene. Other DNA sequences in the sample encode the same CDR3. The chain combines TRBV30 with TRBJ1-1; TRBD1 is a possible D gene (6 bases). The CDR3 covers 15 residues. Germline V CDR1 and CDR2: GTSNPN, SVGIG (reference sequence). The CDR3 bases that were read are TGCGCCTGGAACGAACAGGGAGGGTTTGACACTGAA. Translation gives CAWNEQGGFDTE. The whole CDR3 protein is CAWNEQGGFDTEAFF.

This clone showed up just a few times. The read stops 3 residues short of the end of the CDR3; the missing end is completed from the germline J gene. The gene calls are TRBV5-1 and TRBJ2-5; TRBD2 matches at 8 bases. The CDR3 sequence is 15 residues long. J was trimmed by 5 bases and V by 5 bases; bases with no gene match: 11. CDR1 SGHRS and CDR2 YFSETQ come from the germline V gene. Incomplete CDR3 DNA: TGCGCCAGCAGGACCCCGGGAGGGGAGGTGGAGACC. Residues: CASRTPGGEVET. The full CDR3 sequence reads CASRTPGGEVETQYF.

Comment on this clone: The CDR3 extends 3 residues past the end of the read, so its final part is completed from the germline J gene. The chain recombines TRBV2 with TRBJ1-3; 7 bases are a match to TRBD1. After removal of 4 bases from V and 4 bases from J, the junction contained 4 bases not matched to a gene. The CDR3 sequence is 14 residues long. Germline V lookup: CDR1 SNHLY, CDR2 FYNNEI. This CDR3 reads CASSGQGSGNTIYF. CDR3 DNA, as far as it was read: TGTGCCAGCAGTGGACAGGGCTCCGGAAACACC.

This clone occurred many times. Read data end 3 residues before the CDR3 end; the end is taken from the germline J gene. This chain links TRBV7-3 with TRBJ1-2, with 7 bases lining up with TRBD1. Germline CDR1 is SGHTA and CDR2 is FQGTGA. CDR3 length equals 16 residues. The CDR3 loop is CASTQGSGTGASGYTF. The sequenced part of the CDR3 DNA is TGTGCCAGCACCCAAGGGTCGGGAACAGGGGCCTCCGGC.

This CDR3 reads CASSLSTGGYGELFF. The sequenced part of the CDR3 DNA is TGCGCCAGCAGCTTGTCGACAGGGGGTTACGGGGAG. The gene calls are TRBV5-1 and TRBJ2-2, with 9 positions matching TRBD1. Read coverage stops 3 residues before the CDR3 terminus; the germline J gene supplies the remainder. Germline loops: CDR1 SGHRS, CDR2 YFSETQ. The CDR3 extends over 15 amino acids. The junction had 5 bases not matched to a gene; V was cut back by 1 base and J by 7 bases.

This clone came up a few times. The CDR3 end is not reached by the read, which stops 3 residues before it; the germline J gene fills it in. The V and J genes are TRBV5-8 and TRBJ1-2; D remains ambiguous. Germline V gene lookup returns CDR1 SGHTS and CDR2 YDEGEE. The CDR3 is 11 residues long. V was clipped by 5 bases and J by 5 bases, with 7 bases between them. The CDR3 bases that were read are TGTGCCAGCAGTTTGTCGTATGGC. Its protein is CASSLSYG. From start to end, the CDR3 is CASSLSYGYTF.

CDR3 amino acids: CASSRAPGLSNEQFF. The CDR3 DNA, read in part, is TGTGCCAGCAGCCGGGCTCCGGGACTAAGCAATGAG. This chain links TRBV11-3 with TRBJ2-1; 7 nucleotides match TRBD2. The read ends 3 residues shy of where the CDR3 ends; the end is completed using the germline J gene. There are 15 residues in the CDR3. The V segment lost 5 bases and the J segment 6 bases; nucleotides outside the gene matches: 10. The germline gives CDR1 SGHNT, CDR2 YENEEA.

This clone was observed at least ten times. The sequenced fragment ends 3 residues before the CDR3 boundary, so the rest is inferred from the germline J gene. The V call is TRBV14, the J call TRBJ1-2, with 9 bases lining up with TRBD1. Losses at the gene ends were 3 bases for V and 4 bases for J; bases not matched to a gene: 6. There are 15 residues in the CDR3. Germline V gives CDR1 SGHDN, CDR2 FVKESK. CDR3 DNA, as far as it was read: TGTGCCAGCAGCCACGAGGGACAGGGCTTCTATGGC. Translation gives CASSHEGQGFYG. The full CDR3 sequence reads CASSHEGQGFYGYTF. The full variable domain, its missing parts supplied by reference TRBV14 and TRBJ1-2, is EAGVTQFPSHSVIEKGQTVTLRCDPISGHDNLYWYRRVMGKEIKFLLHFVKESKQDESGMPNNRFLAERTGGTYSTLKVQPAELEDSGVYFCASSHEGQGFYGYTFGSGTRLTVV.

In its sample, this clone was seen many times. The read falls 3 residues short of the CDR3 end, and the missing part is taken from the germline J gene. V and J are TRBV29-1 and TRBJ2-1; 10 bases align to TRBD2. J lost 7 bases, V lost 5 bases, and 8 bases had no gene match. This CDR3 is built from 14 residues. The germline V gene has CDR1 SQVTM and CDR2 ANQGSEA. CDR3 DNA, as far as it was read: TGCAGCGTTTGTCAGCGGGAGGGCCGTAATGAG. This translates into CSVCQREGRNE. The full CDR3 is CSVCQREGRNEQFF.

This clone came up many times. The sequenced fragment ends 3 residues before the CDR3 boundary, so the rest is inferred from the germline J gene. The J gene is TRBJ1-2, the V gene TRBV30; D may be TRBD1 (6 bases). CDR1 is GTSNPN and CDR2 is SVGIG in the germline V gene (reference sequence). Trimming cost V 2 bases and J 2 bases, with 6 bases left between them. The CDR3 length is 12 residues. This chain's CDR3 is CAWSQGNYGYTF. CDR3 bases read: TGTGCCTGGAGTCAGGGGAACTATGGC.

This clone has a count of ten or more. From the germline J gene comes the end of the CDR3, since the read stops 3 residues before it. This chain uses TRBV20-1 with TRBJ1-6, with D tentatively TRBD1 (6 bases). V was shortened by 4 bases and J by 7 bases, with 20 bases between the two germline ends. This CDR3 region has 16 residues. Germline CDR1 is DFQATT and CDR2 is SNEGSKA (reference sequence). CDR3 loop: CSATLSLQGQNSPLHF. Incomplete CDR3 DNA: TGCAGTGCTACCCTCTCTCTGCAGGGGCAGAATTCACCC.

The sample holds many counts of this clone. The CDR3 sequence: CSGGRPSYEQYF. The CDR3 bases that were read are TGCAGTGGCGGGAGGCCCTCCTACGAG. This chain links TRBV29-1 with TRBJ2-7; TRBD2 matches 8 bases. The CDR3 end is not reached by the read, which stops 3 residues before it; the germline J gene fills it in. Germline assignment: CDR1 SQVTM and CDR2 ANQGSEA. The CDR3 length is 12 residues.

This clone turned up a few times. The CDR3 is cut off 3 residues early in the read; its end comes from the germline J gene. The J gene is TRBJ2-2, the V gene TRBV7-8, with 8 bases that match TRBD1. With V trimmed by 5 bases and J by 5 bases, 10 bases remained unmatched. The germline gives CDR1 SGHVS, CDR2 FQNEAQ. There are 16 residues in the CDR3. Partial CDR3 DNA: TGTGCCAGCAGCCCGCCCGACAGGGGTCTGACCGGGGAG. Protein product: CASSPPDRGLTGE. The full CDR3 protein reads CASSPPDRGLTGELFF.

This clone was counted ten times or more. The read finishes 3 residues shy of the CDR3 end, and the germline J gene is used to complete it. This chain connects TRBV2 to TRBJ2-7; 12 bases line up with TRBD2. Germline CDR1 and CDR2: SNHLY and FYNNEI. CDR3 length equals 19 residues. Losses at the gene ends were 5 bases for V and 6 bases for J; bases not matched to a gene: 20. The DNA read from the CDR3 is TGTGCCAGCAGTCTTGCAGGGGGAAAAGGACTAGCGGGACTTGGCGAG. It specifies CASSLAGGKGLAGLGE. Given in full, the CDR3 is CASSLAGGKGLAGLGEQYF.

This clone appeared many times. The DNA read from the CDR3 is TGTGCCAGCAGTTTAGGGAGTCAGGGGGTCTACGAG. This encodes CASSLGSQGVYE. The full CDR3 sequence reads CASSLGSQGVYEQYF. The chain combines TRBV12-3 or TRBV12-4 with TRBJ2-7, with 7 bases matching TRBD1. The read stops 3 residues short of the end of the CDR3; the missing end is completed from the germline J gene. Unmatched junction bases numbered 6, after V lost 1 base and J lost 3 bases. This CDR3 is built from 15 residues.